A selection of T cell receptor beta chains follows, all from one sample in a study of T cells in Graves' hyperthyroidism and ophthalmopathy. TCRdb reprocessed the multiplex PCR reads via MiXCR and lists one record per CDR3 protein. The sample has about 600,000 distinct CDR3 sequences; approximately 14% are singletons. Source material: blood. The receptors were sampled from a woman aged 18 to 35 with Graves' ophthalmopathy. CDR3s leave out the opening cysteine and the closing phenylalanine or tryptophan.

v_call	j_call	cdr3_aa
TRBV19	TRBJ2-1	ASSIGLLGADEQF
TRBV6-1	TRBJ2-7	ASSTGSSEQY
TRBV2	TRBJ1-1	ASSEAEGTEAF
TRBV24-1	TRBJ2-2	ATSDEGGLAAFTGELF
TRBV7-9	TRBJ2-4	ASSLGLAGMIDKNIQY
TRBV2	TRBJ1-1	ASSEAPGVGTEAF
TRBV11-2	TRBJ1-1	ASSLGPGQGPLIEAF
TRBV5-5	TRBJ2-1	ASSRDGRDYNEQF
TRBV19	TRBJ2-1	ASSTAGGPASEQF
TRBV20-1	TRBJ2-5	SARLQGAGGETQY
TRBV7-6	TRBJ2-6	ASSLLQGLTGANVLT
TRBV11-2	TRBJ2-3	ASSPAAGTDTQY
TRBV29-1	TRBJ2-2	SAPEPTGELF
TRBV5-5	TRBJ2-7	ASSLAISSYEQY
TRBV28	TRBJ1-4	ASYPGQGTTNEKLF
TRBV18	TRBJ1-1	ASSPPNSLMNTEAF
TRBV7-8	TRBJ2-1	ASSPGLGTYNEQF
TRBV5-8	TRBJ2-7	APPDGTEVGIHEQY
TRBV7-6	TRBJ2-7	ASSSRTGQGSYEQY
TRBV6-2/TRBV6-3	TRBJ1-1	ASSYPQSNTEAF
TRBV4-1	TRBJ2-7	ASSQGSWAVPVSYEQY
TRBV5-1	TRBJ2-3	ASSLAGTSYFRSSSTDTQY
TRBV6-6	TRBJ2-3	ASSYISGIGDTDTQY
TRBV2	TRBJ2-3	ASSETSDTQY